The 21 T cell receptor beta chains below were found in one sample sequenced in a study of T cell responses to AZD1222 COVID-19 vaccine. Sequenced by immunoSEQ multiplex PCR; TCRdb stores in-frame clones only, minus some. Among 110,000 to 150,000 clones listed, more than 75% were seen once. This sample comprised peripheral blood, obtained 28 days after the second AZD1222 dose. The receptors were sampled from an adult who received the AZD1222 COVID-19 vaccine.

The genes are TRBV28 and TRBJ2-6; D gene unclear. The ends were cut back, 6 bases at V and 1 base at J, with 10 bases in the middle. From germline, CDR1 is MDHEN and CDR2 SYDVKM. The CDR3 is 15 amino acids. CDR3 DNA sequence: TGTGCCAGCAGGAACGGTATTTCTGGGGCCAACGTCCTGACTTTC. Protein sequence: CASRNGISGANVLTF.

This clone was counted a single time. This chain links TRBV18 with TRBJ2-3, with D maybe TRBD1 (6 bases). CDR1 is KGHSH, CDR2 LQKENI, per germline. The CDR3 consists of 14 residues. The V end was cut by 3 bases, the J end by 4 bases, with 11 bases between. DNA of the CDR3: TGTGCCAGCTCACCCCGGACAGAGGCAGATACGCAGTATTTT. This gives the protein CASSPRTEADTQYF.

This clone was seen only once. V is TRBV5-6 and J is TRBJ2-3, with 8 bases identical to TRBD2. Per germline, CDR1 SGHDT and CDR2 YYEEEE. V lost 6 bases, J lost 2 bases, and 8 bases stayed unmatched. The CDR3 totals 15 residues. Here the CDR3 reads CASTPGGLDTDTQYF. CDR3 coding DNA: TGTGCCAGCACCCCGGGAGGGCTGGACACAGATACGCAGTATTTT.

V is TRBV7-2 and J is TRBJ1-6; 8 bases fit TRBD1. In germline, CDR1 is SGHTA, CDR2 FQGNSA. The CDR3 runs to 16 residues. V was pared by 5 bases and J by 9 bases, with 12 bases of the junction left unmatched. The CDR3 coding sequence is TGTGCCAGCAGCCATACATCGGGACAGGCCACTTCACCCCTCCACTTT. Encoded protein: CASSHTSGQATSPLHF.

The rearrangement links TRBV12-5 to TRBJ2-5; 11 bases are shared with TRBD2. Germline CDR1 LGHNT, CDR2 FRNRAP. The V and J ends lost 1 base and 4 bases, in that order; junction bases with no gene match: 8. CDR3 length equals 17 residues. CDR3 sequence (DNA): TGTGCTAGTGGTTTGGCCCGAACTAGCGGGAGCGCAGAGACCCAGTACTTC. This gives the protein CASGLARTSGSAETQYF.

CDR3 DNA: TGTGCCAGCAGCCAAGTTTCAGACTACGAGCAGTACTTC. Amino acid sequence: CASSQVSDYEQYF. The chain employs TRBV3-1 (or the pseudogene TRBV3-2) and TRBJ2-7; D is undetermined. The germline CDR1 and CDR2 sequences are LGHDT and YNNKEL (reference sequence). The V end was cut by 1 base, the J end by 3 bases, with 7 bases between. The CDR3 has 13 residues.

The V and J genes are TRBV5-1 and TRBJ1-1; TRBD1 might be the D (5 bases). Germline CDR1 SGHRS, CDR2 YFSETQ. This CDR3 region has 14 residues. V lost 2 bases, J lost 4 bases, and 12 bases lay in between. CDR3 protein: CASSLTAGGTEAFF. CDR3 DNA: TGCGCCAGCAGCTTAACGGCGGGGGGCACTGAAGCTTTCTTT. The full variable domain, rest sourced from reference TRBV5-1 and TRBJ1-1, is KAGVTQTPRYLIKTRGQQVTLSCSPISGHRSVSWYQQTPGQGLQFLFEYFSETQRNKGNFPGRFSGRQFSNSRSEMNVSTLELGDSALYLCASSLTAGGTEAFFGQGTRLTVV.

The chain is built from TRBV9 and TRBJ2-5; the D gene could be TRBD1 or TRBD2 (5 bases each). Trimming stripped 0 bases from V and 5 bases from J, with 14 bases between. The V gene's germline CDR1 is SGDLS and CDR2 YYNGEE. This CDR3 spans 15 amino acids. The CDR3 DNA is TGTGCCAGCAGCGTAGTTGGGGCGGGTACCGAGACCCAGTACTTC. This translates into CASSVVGAGTETQYF. Based on the CDR3 plus reference TRBV9 and TRBJ2-5, the full variable domain is DSGVTQTPKHLITATGQRVTLRCSPRSGDLSVYWYQQSLDQGLQFLIQYYNGEERAKGNILERFSAQQFPDLHSELNLSSLELGDSALYFCASSVVGAGTETQYFGPGTRLLVL.

The chain couples TRBV9 to TRBJ2-5, with 9 bases aligning to TRBD1. CDR1 is SGDLS and CDR2 is YYNGEE in the germline V gene. The V segment lost 6 bases and the J segment 5 bases; nucleotides outside the gene matches: 5. There are 13 residues in the CDR3. The CDR3, as DNA: TGTGCCAGCAACACAGGGGGCTATGAGACCCAGTACTTC. Translated: CASNTGGYETQYF.

The CDR3 bases are TGTGCCATCGGCGGGACGGGGAACACCGGGGAGCTGTTTTTT. Amino acid sequence: CAIGGTGNTGELFF. The V gene is TRBV10-3, the J gene TRBJ2-2; D is possibly TRBD2 (6 bases). Germline CDR1 reads ENHRY; CDR2 reads SYGVKD. Trimming stripped 8 bases from V and 1 base from J, with 11 bases between. The CDR3 length is 14 residues.

V is TRBV30 and J is TRBJ2-2; D is ambiguous. The CDR3 contains 13 residues. The V end lost 3 bases, the J end lost 4 bases, and 9 bases lay between the germline ends. Germline assignment: CDR1 GTSNPN and CDR2 SVGIG (reference sequence). The chain's CDR3 is CAWRSSITGELFF. CDR3 nucleotide sequence: TGTGCCTGGAGATCATCTATCACCGGGGAGCTGTTTTTT.

The V and J genes are TRBV4-1 and TRBJ2-2, with 7 bases that match TRBD2. This CDR3 comprises 15 residues. V was clipped by 2 bases and J by 3 bases; unmatched bases: 3. The germline CDR1 and CDR2 sequences are MGHRA and YSYEKL. The CDR3 region is CASSQSSGYTGELFF. DNA for the CDR3: TGCGCCAGCAGCCAATCTAGCGGTTACACCGGGGAGCTGTTTTTT.

This chain joins TRBV11-2 and TRBJ2-1, with D unresolved. The CDR3 is made up of 13 amino acids. Trimming shortened V by 1 base and J by 4 bases, and 5 bases separated the two germline ends. Germline loops: CDR1 SGHAT, CDR2 FQNNGV. The CDR3 DNA reads TGTGCCAGCAGCTTAGTTAGATACAATGAGCAGTTCTTC. Amino acids: CASSLVRYNEQFF. The variable domain in full, with the rest retrieved from reference TRBV11-2 and TRBJ2-1, is EAGVAQSPRYKIIEKRQSVAFWCNPISGHATLYWYQQILGQGPKLLIQFQNNGVVDDSQLPKDRFSAERLKGVDSTLKIQPAKLEDSAVYLCASSLVRYNEQFFGPGTRLTVL.

The rearrangement uses TRBV10-1 and TRBJ2-5; 7 bases align to TRBD1. The CDR3 sequence is 14 residues long. Germline V gene data show CDR1 as WNHNN and CDR2 as SYGVQD (reference sequence). Losses at the gene ends were 3 bases for V and 5 bases for J; bases not matched to a gene: 6. This chain's CDR3 is CASSENRGGETQYF. CDR3 nucleotide sequence: TGCGCCAGCAGTGAAAACAGGGGCGGGGAGACCCAGTACTTC.

The DNA of the CDR3 is TGCGCCAGCAGCGTAATCGGCGCGGTTGGCCATGAGCAGTTCTTC. As protein: CASSVIGAVGHEQFF. This chain connects TRBV5-1 to TRBJ2-1; no definite D call. V was pared by 4 bases and J by 8 bases, with 19 bases between. The CDR3 contains 15 residues. CDR1 and CDR2 from the germline V gene are SGHRS and YFSETQ.

In its sample, this clone was seen once. The V gene is TRBV28, the J gene TRBJ1-5, with D possibly TRBD1 on 6 matching bases. Germline V gene sequence: CDR1 MDHEN, CDR2 SYDVKM. This CDR3 contains 17 residues. Trimming took off 3 bases at V and 2 bases at J, with 17 bases between the two ends. The CDR3 DNA follows: TGTGCCAGCAGTTTCGTTCCGGGGGCTTGGGGCAATCAGCCCCAGCATTTT. This encodes CASSFVPGAWGNQPQHF. The full variable domain, rest sourced from reference TRBV28 and TRBJ1-5, is DVKVTQSSRYLVKRTGEKVFLECVQDMDHENMFWYRQDPGLGLRLIYFSYDVKMKEKGDIPEGYSVSREKKERFSLILESASTNQTSMYLCASSFVPGAWGNQPQHFGDGTRLSIL.

The rearrangement links TRBV24-1 to TRBJ1-1, with D unclear. Germline lookup yields CDR1 KGHDR and CDR2 SFDVKD. V was trimmed by 7 bases and J by 5 bases, leaving 16 bases between them. This CDR3 comprises 14 residues. The CDR3 coding sequence is TGTGCCACCAGGTCGACGGCCGAACGTACTGAAGCTTTCTTT. Its protein product is CATRSTAERTEAFF.

In DNA form, the CDR3 reads TGTGCCAGCAGTCCCCTCAGGGATTCACCCCTCCACTTT. This encodes CASSPLRDSPLHF. J is TRBJ1-6 and V is TRBV12-3 or TRBV12-4, with D perhaps matching TRBD1 (5 bases). V lost 5 bases, J lost 8 bases, and 10 bases lay in between. The CDR3 is made up of 13 amino acids.

V and J are TRBV10-1 and TRBJ2-1; D gene ambiguous. The length of the CDR3 is 13 residues. CDR1 and CDR2 (germline): WNHNN, SYGVQD (reference sequence). V lost 4 bases to trimming and J lost 5 bases, with 9 bases between them. The CDR3: CASSGGPHNEQFF. CDR3 coding DNA: TGCGCCAGCAGTGGAGGTCCACACAATGAGCAGTTCTTC.

This clone was counted a single time. The chain links TRBV11-1 to TRBJ2-1; the match to TRBD2 covers 10 bases. CDR3 length: 12 amino acids. Germline assignment: CDR1 SGHAT and CDR2 FQDESV (reference sequence). After removal of 4 bases from V and 9 bases from J, the junction contained 0 bases not matched to a gene. CDR3 protein: CASSWTSGEQFF. DNA for the CDR3: TGTGCCAGCAGCTGGACTAGCGGTGAGCAGTTCTTC.

The chain links TRBV7-3 to TRBJ2-3; D is perhaps TRBD1 (6 bases). V was pared by 5 bases and J by 0 bases, with 9 bases between. The CDR3 has 14 residues. CDR1 and CDR2 from the germline V gene are SGHTA and FQGTGA. For the CDR3, the DNA is TGTGCCAGCAGCGGACAGACTAGCACAGATACGCAGTATTTT. The encoded protein is CASSGQTSTDTQYF.